The 8 T cell receptor beta chains presented below share a single source sample, sequenced in a study of identical twins. TCRdb passed the 5' RACE reads through MiXCR, listing each CDR3 protein once. The profile shows roughly 350,000 distinct CDR3 sequences, roughly 10% of them singletons. Material: naive T cells sorted from blood. The receptors stem from a woman aged 45-59 years in good health.

The chain has TRBV5-1 and TRBJ2-1; D not certain. CDR3 length equals 13 residues. Trimming cost V 4 bases and J 4 bases, with 9 bases left between them. The germline CDR1 and CDR2 sequences are SGHRS and YFSETQ. CDR3 in amino acids: CASSLHLYNEQFF. The DNA for the CDR3 is TGCGCCAGCAGCCTCCACTTGTACAATGAGCAGTTCTTC.

This clonotype was seen a few times. This chain uses TRBV9 with TRBJ2-5; D possibly corresponds to TRBD2 (5 bases). The germline V gene has CDR1 SGDLS and CDR2 YYNGEE. Trimming shortened V by 0 bases and J by 5 bases, and 14 bases separated the two germline ends. This CDR3 contains 15 residues. The DNA for the CDR3 is TGTGCCAGCAGCGTAGTGGGAGAATTAATTGAGACCCAGTACTTC. Its protein product is CASSVVGELIETQYF.

This clonotype was found many times. This chain joins TRBV4-1 and TRBJ2-2; maybe TRBD2 (6 bases). Trimming pared 5 bases from V and 7 bases from J, leaving 11 bases between. Germline-derived CDR1 and CDR2 are MGHRA and YSYEKL. This CDR3 spans 13 amino acids. CDR3 sequence: CASSLPAGGELFF. Written as DNA, the CDR3 is TGCGCCAGCAGCTTACCAGCGGGCGGGGAGCTGTTTTTT.

This clonotype was seen a handful of times. This sequence joins TRBV11-3 and TRBJ2-1; 8 bases match TRBD2. V lost 6 bases and J lost 9; bases outside the gene matches: 13. Germline V gene sequence: CDR1 SGHNT, CDR2 YENEEA. The CDR3 has 15 amino acids. The DNA of the CDR3 is TGTGCCAGCAGTTCGACCGGGACTAGATCAAGTGAGCAGTTCTTC. This encodes CASSSTGTRSSEQFF.

Concerning this clonotype itself: Since a much larger clone is just one base distant, this may be a read error. The chain has TRBV29-1 and TRBJ2-1, with D unclear. Trimming removed 6 bases at V and 3 bases at J, with 9 bases between. Per germline, CDR1 SQVTM and CDR2 ANQGSEA. This CDR3 is built from 12 residues. CDR3 nucleotide sequence: TGCAGCGTAATTTGGTACTACAATGAGCAGTTCTTC. This codes for CSVIWYYNEQFF.

This chain joins TRBV6-5 and TRBJ1-1; D not resolved. The CDR3 totals 12 residues. In germline, CDR1 is MNHEY, CDR2 SVGAGI. Trimming removed 6 bases from V and 4 bases from J, with 9 bases in between. CDR3 bases: TGTGCCAGCAGGGGATGGGGCACTGAAGCTTTCTTT. Translating it yields CASRGWGTEAFF.

This chain links TRBV27 with TRBJ2-1, with 9 nucleotides matching TRBD2. Germline CDR1 reads MNHEY; CDR2 reads SMNVEV (reference sequence). This CDR3 has 14 amino acids. Germline trimming cut 8 bases from V and 4 bases from J; bases unmatched to any gene: 6. The CDR3 spells CASRPAGGYNEQFF. The DNA for the CDR3 is TGTGCCAGCCGTCCCGCGGGAGGGTACAATGAGCAGTTCTTC.

This clonotype was seen many times. The rearrangement uses TRBV20-1 and TRBJ2-1; 9 nucleotides line up with TRBD2. After removal of 4 bases from V and 2 bases from J, the junction contained 3 bases not matched to a gene. Germline V gene lookup returns CDR1 DFQATT and CDR2 SNEGSKA (reference sequence). The CDR3 length is 14 residues. CDR3 residues: CSATLAGPYNEQFF. In DNA, the CDR3 is TGCAGTGCTACGCTAGCGGGACCCTACAATGAGCAGTTCTTC.